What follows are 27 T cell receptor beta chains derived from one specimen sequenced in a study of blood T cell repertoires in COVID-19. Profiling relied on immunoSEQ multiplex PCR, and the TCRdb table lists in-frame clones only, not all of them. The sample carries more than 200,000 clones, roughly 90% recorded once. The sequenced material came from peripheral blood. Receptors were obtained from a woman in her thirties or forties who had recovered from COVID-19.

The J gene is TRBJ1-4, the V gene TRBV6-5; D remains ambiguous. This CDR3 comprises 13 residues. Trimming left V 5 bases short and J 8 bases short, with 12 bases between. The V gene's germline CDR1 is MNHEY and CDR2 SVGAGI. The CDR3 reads CASSRERLEKLFF. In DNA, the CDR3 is TGTGCCAGCAGTCGAGAGAGGCTAGAAAAACTGTTTTTT.

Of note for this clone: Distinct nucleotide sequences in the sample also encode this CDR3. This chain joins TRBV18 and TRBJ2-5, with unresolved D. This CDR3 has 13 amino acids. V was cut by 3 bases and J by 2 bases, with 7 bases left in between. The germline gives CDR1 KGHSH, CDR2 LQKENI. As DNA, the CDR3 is TGTGCCAGCTCACCGGGCCTACAAGAGACCCAGTACTTC. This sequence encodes CASSPGLQETQYF. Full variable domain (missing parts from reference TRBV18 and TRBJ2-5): NAGVMQNPRHLVRRRGQEARLRCSPMKGHSHVYWYRQLPEEGLKFMVYLQKENIIDESGMPKERFSAEFPKEGPSILRIQQVVRGDSAAYFCASSPGLQETQYFGPGTRLLVL.

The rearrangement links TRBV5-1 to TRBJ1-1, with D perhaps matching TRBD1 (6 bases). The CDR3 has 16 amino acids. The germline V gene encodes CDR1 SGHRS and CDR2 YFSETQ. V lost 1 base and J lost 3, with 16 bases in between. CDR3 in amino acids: CASSLRGGAPDTEAFF. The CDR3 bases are TGCGCCAGCAGCTTGAGAGGGGGTGCTCCTGACACTGAAGCTTTCTTT.

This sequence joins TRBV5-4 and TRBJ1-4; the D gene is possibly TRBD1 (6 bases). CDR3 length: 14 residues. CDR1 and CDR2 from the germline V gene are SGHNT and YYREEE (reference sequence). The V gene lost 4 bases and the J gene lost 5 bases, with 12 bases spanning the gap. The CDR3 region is CASSSNRENEKLFF. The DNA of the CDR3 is TGTGCCAGCAGCAGCAACAGGGAGAATGAAAAACTGTTTTTT. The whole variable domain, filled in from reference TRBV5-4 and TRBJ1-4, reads ETGVTQSPTHLIKTRGQQVTLRCSSQSGHNTVSWYQQALGQGPQFIFQYYREEENGRGNFPPRFSGLQFPNYSSELNVNALELDDSALYLCASSSNRENEKLFFGSGTQLSVL.

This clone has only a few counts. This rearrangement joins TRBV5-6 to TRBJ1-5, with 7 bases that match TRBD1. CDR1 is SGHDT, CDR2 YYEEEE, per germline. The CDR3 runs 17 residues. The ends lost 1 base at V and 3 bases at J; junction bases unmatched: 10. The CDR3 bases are TGTGCCAGCAGCTTGCGGGGACCGACAGGGTACAATCAGCCCCAGCATTTT. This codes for CASSLRGPTGYNQPQHF.

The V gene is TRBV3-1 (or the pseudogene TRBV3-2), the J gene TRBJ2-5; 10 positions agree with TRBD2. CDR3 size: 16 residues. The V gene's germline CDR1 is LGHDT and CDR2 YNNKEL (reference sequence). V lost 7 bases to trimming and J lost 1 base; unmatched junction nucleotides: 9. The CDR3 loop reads CASNPSVAGGQETQYF. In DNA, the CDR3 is TGTGCCAGCAACCCCTCAGTAGCGGGGGGCCAAGAGACCCAGTACTTC.

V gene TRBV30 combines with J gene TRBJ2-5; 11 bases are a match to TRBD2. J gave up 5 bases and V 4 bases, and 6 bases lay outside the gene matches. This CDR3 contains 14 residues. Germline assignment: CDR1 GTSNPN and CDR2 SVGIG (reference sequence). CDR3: CAWNSGRGGETQYF. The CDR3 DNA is TGTGCCTGGAATAGCGGGAGGGGTGGGGAGACCCAGTACTTC.

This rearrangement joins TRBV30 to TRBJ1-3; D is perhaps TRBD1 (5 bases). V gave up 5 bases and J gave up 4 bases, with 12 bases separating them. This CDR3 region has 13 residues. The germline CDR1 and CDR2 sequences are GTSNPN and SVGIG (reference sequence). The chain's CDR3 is CAWGGRVGNTIYF. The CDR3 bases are TGTGCCTGGGGCGGCAGGGTCGGAAACACCATATATTTT.

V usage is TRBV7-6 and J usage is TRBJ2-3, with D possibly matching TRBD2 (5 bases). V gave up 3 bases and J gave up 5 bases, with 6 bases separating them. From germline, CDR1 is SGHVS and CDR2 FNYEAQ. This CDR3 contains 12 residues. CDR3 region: CASSFRGDTQYF. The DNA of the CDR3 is TGTGCCAGCAGCTTTCGGGGAGATACGCAGTATTTT.

In DNA, the CDR3 is TGTGCCAGCAGACAGGGGGCGCGAGCGGAGACCCAGTACTTC. Its protein is CASRQGARAETQYF. The chain joins TRBV28 to TRBJ2-5; 9 bases map to TRBD1. V gave up 6 bases and J gave up 5 bases; unmatched junction bases: 7. The germline V gene has CDR1 MDHEN and CDR2 SYDVKM. This CDR3 is 14 amino acids long.

The chain's CDR3 is CASSIDSGTGGEQYF. The CDR3 nucleotides read TGTGCCAGTAGTATAGATAGCGGGACAGGGGGCGAGCAGTACTTC. The chain uses TRBV19 and TRBJ2-7, with 11 bases identical to TRBD1. CDR3 length: 15 amino acids. Germline CDR1 is LNHDA and CDR2 is SQIVND (reference sequence). V gave up 0 bases and J gave up 6 bases; unmatched junction bases: 4.

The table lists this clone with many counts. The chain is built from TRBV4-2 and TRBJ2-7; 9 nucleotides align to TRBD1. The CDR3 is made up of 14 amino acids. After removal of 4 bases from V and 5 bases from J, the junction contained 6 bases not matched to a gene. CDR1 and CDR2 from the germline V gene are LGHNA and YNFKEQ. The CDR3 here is CASSRGQGINEQYF. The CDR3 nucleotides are TGTGCCAGCAGCCGTGGACAGGGGATAAACGAGCAGTACTTC.

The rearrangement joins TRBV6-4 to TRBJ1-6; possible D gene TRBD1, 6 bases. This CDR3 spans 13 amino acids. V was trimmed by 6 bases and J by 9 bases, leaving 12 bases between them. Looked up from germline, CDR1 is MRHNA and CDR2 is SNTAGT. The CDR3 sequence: CASSPGDGSPLHF. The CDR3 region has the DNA TGTGCCAGCAGCCCAGGGGACGGTTCACCCCTCCACTTT.

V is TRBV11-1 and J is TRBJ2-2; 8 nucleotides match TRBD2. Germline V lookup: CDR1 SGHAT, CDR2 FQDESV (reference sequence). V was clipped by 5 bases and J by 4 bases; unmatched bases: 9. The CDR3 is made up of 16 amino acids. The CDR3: CASSQGGGPITGELFF. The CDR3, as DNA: TGTGCCAGCAGCCAGGGCGGGGGGCCAATCACCGGGGAGCTGTTTTTT.

The CDR3 spells CASSLHRGWEQYF. CDR3 DNA sequence: TGTGCCAGCAGCTTGCACAGGGGATGGGAGCAGTACTTC. The V and J genes are TRBV5-8 and TRBJ2-7; TRBD1 matches 7 bases. J was trimmed by 7 bases and V by 1 base; bases with no gene match: 5. The CDR3 is 13 amino acids. Per the germline V gene, CDR1 is SGHTS and CDR2 is YDEGEE.

Written as DNA, the CDR3 is TGTGCCAGCAGTGAACCAGGGACAGCGCAGTACTTC. It specifies CASSEPGTAQYF. This rearrangement joins TRBV25-1 to TRBJ2-7; 7 nucleotides align to TRBD1. Losses at the gene ends were 2 bases for V and 9 bases for J; bases not matched to a gene: 4. CDR3 length: 12 amino acids. Germline V gene data show CDR1 as MGHDK and CDR2 as SYGVNS.

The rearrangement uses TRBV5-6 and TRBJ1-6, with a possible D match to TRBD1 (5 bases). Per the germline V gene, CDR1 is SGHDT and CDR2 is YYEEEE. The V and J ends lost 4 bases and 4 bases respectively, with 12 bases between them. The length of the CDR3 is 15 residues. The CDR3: CASSRRGFYNSPLHF. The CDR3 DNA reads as TGTGCCAGCAGCAGACGGGGGTTTTATAATTCACCCCTCCACTTT.

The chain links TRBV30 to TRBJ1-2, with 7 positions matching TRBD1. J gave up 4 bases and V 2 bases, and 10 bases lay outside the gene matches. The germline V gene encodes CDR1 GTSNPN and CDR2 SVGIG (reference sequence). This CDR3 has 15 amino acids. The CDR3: CAWSSPLDRAYGYTF. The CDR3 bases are TGTGCCTGGAGTTCCCCCCTTGACAGGGCCTATGGCTACACCTTC.

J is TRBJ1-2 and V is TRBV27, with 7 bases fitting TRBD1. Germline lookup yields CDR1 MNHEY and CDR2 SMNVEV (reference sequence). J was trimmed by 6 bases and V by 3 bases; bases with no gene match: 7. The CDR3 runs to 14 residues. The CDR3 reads CASSLWGQGDGYTF. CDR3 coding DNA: TGTGCCAGCAGTTTGTGGGGCCAGGGGGATGGCTACACCTTC.

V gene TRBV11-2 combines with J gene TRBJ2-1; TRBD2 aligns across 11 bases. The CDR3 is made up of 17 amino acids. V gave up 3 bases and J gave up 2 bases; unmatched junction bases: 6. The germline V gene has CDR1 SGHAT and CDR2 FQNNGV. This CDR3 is CASSFDLAGGPYNEQFF. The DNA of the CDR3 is TGTGCCAGCAGCTTTGATCTAGCGGGGGGCCCCTACAATGAGCAGTTCTTC.

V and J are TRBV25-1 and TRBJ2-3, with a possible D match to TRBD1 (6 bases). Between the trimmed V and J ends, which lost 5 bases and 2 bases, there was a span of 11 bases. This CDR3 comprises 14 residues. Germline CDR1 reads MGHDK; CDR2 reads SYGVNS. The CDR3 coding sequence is TGTGCCAGCAGTACCGGGACAAACACAGATACGCAGTATTTT. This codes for CASSTGTNTDTQYF.

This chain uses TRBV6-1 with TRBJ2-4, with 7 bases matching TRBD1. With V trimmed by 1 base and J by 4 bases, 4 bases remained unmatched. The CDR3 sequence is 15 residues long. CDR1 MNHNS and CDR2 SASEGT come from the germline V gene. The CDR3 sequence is CASSEGQGRKNIQYF. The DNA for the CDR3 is TGTGCCAGCAGTGAAGGACAGGGTCGGAAAAACATTCAGTACTTC.

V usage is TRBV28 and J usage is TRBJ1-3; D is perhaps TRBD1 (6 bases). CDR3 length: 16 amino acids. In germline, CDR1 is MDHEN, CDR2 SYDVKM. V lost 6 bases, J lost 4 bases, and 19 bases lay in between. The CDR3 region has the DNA TGTGCCAGCAGGACTTCGAAAGGGGGAGACGGAAACACCATATATTTT. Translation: CASRTSKGGDGNTIYF.

CDR3 DNA sequence: TGTGCCAGCAGCCCGGGGTGGTCCTACGAGCAGTACTTC. Translation gives CASSPGWSYEQYF. The chain uses TRBV7-9 and TRBJ2-7, with D tentatively TRBD2 (5 bases). CDR1 is SEHNR, CDR2 FQNEAQ, per germline (reference sequence). V was pared by 5 bases and J by 1 base, with 9 bases between. The CDR3 spans 13 residues.

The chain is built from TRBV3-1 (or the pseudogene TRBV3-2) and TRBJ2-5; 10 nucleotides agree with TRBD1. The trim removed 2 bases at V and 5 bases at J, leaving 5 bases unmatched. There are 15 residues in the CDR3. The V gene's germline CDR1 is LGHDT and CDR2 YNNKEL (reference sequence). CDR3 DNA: TGTGCCAGCAGCCAACTGACAGGGGGCGATGAGACCCAGTACTTC. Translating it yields CASSQLTGGDETQYF.

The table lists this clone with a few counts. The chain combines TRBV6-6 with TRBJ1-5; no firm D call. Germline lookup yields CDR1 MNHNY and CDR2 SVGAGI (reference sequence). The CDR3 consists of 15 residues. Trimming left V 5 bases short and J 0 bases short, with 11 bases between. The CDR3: CASSGPGYSNQPQHF. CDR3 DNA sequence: TGTGCCAGCAGTGGTCCCGGGTATAGCAATCAGCCCCAGCATTTT.

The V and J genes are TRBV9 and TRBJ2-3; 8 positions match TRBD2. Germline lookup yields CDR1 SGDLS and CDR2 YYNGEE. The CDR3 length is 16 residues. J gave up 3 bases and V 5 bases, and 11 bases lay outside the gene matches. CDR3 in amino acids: CASSMFPGLGTDTQYF. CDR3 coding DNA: TGTGCCAGCAGTATGTTCCCGGGACTAGGGACAGATACGCAGTATTTT.